This paragraph covers one T cell receptor beta chain sequence. Sequenced by immunoSEQ multiplex PCR; TCRdb stores in-frame clones only, minus some. Of about 270,000 clones listed, 85% to 90% are singletons. The data derive from a study of blood T cell repertoires in COVID-19. Trimming took 0 bases from V and 4 from J; bases not matched to a gene: 4. There are 16 residues in the CDR3. The germline gives CDR1 SGHVS, CDR2 FQNEAQ. The specimen was PBMCs or T cells enriched from blood (not recorded which). This receptor was identified in a woman under 40 with acute COVID-19. The rearrangement joins TRBV7-8 to TRBJ2-1; 9 nucleotides match TRBD2. CDR3 sequence (DNA): TGTGCCAGCAGCTTAGCTTTTAGCGGGGGTTACAATGAGCAGTTCTTC. Translation: CASSLAFSGGYNEQFF. The full variable domain, rest sourced from reference TRBV7-8 and TRBJ2-1, is GAGVSQSPRYKVAKRGQDVALRCDPISGHVSLFWYQQALGQGPEFLTYFQNEAQLDKSGLPSDRFFAERPEGSVSTLKIQRTQQEDSAVYLCASSLAFSGGYNEQFFGPGTRLTVL.